One and the same sample provided the 3 T cell receptor beta chains below, sequenced in a study of T cell repertoires in cytomegalovirus infection. TCRdb itself ran the reads through MiXCR, one entry per CDR3 protein. The table has around 710,000 distinct CDR3 sequences, 25% to 35% seen once. No antigen is known for these receptors. The sequencing used cultured CD8+ T cells from PBMCs, collected from culture after CMV antigen stimulation. The receptors come from a human donor in good health (CMV status not recorded). Some clones in this sample may be carry-over from other donors' samples.

The V call is TRBV27, the J call TRBJ2-7; 9 bases map to TRBD2. V trimming: 6 bases; J trimming: 6 bases; junction bases outside the gene matches: 9. Germline assignment: CDR1 MNHEY and CDR2 SMNVEV (reference sequence). This CDR3 is 14 amino acids long. Here the CDR3 reads CASRIQAGGGEQYV. The CDR3 bases are TGTGCCAGCAGGATTCAAGCGGGGGGAGGCGAGCAGTACGTC.

This clonotype was observed at least ten times. V is TRBV7-6 and J is TRBJ2-3, with D hard to call. Between the trimmed V and J ends, which lost 6 bases and 1 base, there was a span of 2 bases. The CDR3 spans 11 residues. Germline lookup yields CDR1 SGHVS and CDR2 FNYEAQ. CDR3 sequence reads: CASRGTDTQYF. The CDR3 coding sequence is TGTGCCAGCAGGGGCACAGATACGCAGTATTTT.

The CDR3 loop is CASSLNLGRETQYF. CDR3 bases: TGTGCCAGCAGCCTAAATCTCGGGAGGGAGACCCAGTACTTC. The chain has TRBV11-2 and TRBJ2-5, with 7 bases that match TRBD2. V was clipped by 5 bases and J by 5 bases; unmatched bases: 8. The CDR3 covers 14 residues. Germline V gene sequence: CDR1 SGHAT, CDR2 FQNNGV.